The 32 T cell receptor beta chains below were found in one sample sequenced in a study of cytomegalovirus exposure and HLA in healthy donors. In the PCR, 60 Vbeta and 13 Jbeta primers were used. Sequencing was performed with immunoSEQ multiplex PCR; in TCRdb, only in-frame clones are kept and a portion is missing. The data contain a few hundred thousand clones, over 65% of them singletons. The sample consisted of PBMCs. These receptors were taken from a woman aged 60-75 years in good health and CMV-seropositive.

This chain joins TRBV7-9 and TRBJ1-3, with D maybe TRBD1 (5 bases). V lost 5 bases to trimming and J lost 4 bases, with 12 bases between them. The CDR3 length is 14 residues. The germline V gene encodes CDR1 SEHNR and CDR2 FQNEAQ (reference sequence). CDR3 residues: CASSPRTSGNTIYF. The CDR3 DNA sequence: TGTGCCAGCAGCCCACGGACATCAGGAAACACCATATATTTT.

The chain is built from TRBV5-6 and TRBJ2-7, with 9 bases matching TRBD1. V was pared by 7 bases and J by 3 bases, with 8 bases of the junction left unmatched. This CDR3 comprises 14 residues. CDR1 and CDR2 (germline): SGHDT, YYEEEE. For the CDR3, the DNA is TGTGCCAGCCGAACGACAGGGGGAAACTACGAGCAGTACTTC. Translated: CASRTTGGNYEQYF.

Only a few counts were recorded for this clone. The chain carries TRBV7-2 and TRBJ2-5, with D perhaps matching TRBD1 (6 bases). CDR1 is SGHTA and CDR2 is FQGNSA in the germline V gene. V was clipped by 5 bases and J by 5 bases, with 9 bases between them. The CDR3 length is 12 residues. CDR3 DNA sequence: TGTGCCAGCAGCATAACAGGGGAGACCCAGTACTTC. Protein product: CASSITGETQYF.

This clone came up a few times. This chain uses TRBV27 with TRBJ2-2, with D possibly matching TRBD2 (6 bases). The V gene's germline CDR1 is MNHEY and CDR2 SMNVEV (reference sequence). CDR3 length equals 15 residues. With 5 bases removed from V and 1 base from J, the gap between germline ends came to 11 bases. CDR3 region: CASSPGTQNTGELFF. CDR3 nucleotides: TGTGCCAGCAGTCCAGGGACTCAGAACACCGGGGAGCTGTTTTTT.

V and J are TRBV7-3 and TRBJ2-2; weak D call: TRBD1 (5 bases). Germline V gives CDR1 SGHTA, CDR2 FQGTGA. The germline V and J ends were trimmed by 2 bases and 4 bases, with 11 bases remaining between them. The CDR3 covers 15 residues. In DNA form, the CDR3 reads TGTGCCAGCAGCTTAGGGTCAGGGCTCACCGGGGAGCTGTTTTTT. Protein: CASSLGSGLTGELFF.

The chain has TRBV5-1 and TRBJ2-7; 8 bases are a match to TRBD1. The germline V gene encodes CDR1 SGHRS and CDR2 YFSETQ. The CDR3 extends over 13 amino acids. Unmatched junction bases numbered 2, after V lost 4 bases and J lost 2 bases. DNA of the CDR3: TGCGCCAGCAGCCAGGGACAGGCCTACGAGCAGTACTTC. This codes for CASSQGQAYEQYF.

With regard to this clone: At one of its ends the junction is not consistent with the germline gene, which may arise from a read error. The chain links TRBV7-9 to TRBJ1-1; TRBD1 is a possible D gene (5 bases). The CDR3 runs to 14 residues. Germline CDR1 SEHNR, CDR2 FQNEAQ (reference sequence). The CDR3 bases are TGTTCCAGCAGCTTGACAACAGGTAACACTGAAGCTTTCTTT. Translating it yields CSSSLTTGNTEAFF.

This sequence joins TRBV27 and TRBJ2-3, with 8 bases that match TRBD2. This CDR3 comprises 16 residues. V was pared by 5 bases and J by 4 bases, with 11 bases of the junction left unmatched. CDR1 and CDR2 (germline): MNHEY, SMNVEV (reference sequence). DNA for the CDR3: TGTGCCAGCAGTCCCCGCGGGACTAGTCTAGCAGATACGCAGTATTTT. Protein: CASSPRGTSLADTQYF.

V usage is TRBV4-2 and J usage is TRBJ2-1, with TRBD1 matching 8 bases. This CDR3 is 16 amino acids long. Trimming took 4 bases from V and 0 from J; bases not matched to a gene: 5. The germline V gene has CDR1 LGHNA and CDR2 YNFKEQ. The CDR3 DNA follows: TGTGCCAGCAGCCCAGGACAGGGCAGCTCCTACAATGAGCAGTTCTTC. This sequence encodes CASSPGQGSSYNEQFF.

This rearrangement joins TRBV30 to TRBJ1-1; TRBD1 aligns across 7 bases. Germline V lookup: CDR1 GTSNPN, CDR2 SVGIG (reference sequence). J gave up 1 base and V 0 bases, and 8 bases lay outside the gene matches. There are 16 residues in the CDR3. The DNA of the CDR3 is TGTGCCTGGAGTGTACTTCAAAGGACAGGGAACACTGAAGCTTTCTTT. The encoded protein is CAWSVLQRTGNTEAFF.

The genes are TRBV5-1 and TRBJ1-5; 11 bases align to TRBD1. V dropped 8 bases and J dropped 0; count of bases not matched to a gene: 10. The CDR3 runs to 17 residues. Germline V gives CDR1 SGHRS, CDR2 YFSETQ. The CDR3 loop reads CARRGQGGAYSNQPQHF. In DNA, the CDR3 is TGCGCCAGAAGGGGACAGGGGGGAGCTTATAGCAATCAGCCCCAGCATTTT.

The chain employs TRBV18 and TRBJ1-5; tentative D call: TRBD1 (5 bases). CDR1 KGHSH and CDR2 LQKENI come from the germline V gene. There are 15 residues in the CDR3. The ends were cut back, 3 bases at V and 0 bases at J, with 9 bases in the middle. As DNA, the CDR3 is TGTGCCAGCTCACCTGGGGGGGATAGCAATCAGCCCCAGCATTTT. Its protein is CASSPGGDSNQPQHF.

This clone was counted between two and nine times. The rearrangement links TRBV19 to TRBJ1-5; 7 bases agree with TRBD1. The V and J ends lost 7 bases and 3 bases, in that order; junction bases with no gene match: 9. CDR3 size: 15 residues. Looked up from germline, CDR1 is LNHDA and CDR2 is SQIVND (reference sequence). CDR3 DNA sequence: TGTGCCAGTACCCCACAGACAGGGCTCAATCAGCCCCAGCATTTT. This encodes CASTPQTGLNQPQHF.

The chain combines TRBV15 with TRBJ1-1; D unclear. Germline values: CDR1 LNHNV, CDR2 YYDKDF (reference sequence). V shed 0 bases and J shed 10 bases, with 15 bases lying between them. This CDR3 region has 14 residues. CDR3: CATSRESTDSIAFF. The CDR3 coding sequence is TGTGCCACCAGCAGAGAATCAACGGACTCAATAGCTTTCTTT.

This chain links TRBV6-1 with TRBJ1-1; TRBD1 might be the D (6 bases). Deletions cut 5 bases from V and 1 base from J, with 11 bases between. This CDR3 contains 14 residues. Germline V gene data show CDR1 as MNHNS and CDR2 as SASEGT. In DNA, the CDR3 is TGTGCCAGCAGTTTTCAGGGGACGAACACTGAAGCTTTCTTT. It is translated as CASSFQGTNTEAFF.

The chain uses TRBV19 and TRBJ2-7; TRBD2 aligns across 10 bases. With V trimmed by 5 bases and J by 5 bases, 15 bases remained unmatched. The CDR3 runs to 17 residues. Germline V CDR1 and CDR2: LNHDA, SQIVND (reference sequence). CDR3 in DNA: TGTGCCAGTAGTCAGGCTAGCGGGAGCGTAAGGGATAACGAGCAGTACTTC. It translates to CASSQASGSVRDNEQYF.

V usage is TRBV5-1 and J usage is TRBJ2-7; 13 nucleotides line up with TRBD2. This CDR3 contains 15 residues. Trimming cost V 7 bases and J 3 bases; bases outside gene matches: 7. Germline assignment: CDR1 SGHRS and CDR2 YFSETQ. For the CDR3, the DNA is TGCGCCAGCCGACCTCGGACTAGCGGGAGCTACGAGCAGTACTTC. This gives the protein CASRPRTSGSYEQYF.

CDR3 nucleotides: TGTGCCAGCAGTGACGGGAACCCCGGACTAGCGGGAGCAGATACGCAGTATTTT. It translates to CASSDGNPGLAGADTQYF. The chain recombines TRBV25-1 with TRBJ2-3; 13 bases map to TRBD2. Germline loops: CDR1 MGHDK, CDR2 SYGVNS. V was pared by 3 bases and J by 4 bases, with 10 bases of the junction left unmatched. The CDR3 has 18 amino acids.

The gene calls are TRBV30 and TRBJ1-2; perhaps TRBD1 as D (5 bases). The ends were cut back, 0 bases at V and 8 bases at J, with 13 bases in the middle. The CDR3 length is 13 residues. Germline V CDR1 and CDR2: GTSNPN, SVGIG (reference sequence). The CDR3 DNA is TGTGCCTGGAGTGTCGGGGGTAATGGGGGCTACACCTTC. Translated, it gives CAWSVGGNGGYTF. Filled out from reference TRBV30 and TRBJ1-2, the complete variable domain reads SQTIHQWPATLVQPVGSPLSLECTVEGTSNPNLYWYRQAAGRGLQLLFYSVGIGQISSEVPQNLSASRPQDRQFILSSKKLLLSDSGFYLCAWSVGGNGGYTFGSGTRLTVV.

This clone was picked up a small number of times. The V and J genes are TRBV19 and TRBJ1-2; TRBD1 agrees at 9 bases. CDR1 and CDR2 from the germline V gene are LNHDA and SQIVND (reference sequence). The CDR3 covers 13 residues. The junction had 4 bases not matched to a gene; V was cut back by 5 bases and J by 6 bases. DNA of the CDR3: TGTGCCAGTAGTCCCCGGGACAGGGATGGCTACACCTTC. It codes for CASSPRDRDGYTF.

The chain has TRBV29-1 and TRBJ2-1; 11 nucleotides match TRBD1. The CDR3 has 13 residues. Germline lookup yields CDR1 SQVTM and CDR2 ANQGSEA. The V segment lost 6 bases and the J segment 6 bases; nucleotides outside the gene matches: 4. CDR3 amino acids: CSVDRGLSNEQFF. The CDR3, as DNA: TGCAGCGTGGACAGGGGGCTGAGCAATGAGCAGTTCTTC.

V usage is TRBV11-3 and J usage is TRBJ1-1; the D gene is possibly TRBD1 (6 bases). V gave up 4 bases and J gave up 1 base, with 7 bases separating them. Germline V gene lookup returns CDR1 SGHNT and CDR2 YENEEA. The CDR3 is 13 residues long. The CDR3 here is CASSSGQNTEAFF. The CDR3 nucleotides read TGTGCCAGCAGCTCGGGACAGAACACTGAAGCTTTCTTT.

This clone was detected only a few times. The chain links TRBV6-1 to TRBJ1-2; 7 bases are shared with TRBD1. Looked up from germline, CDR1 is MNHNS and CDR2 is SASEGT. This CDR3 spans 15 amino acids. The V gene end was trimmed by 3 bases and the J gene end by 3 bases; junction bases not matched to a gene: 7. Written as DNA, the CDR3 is TGTGCCAGCAGTGACGGGACAGCCTCCCACTATGGCTACACCTTC. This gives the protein CASSDGTASHYGYTF.

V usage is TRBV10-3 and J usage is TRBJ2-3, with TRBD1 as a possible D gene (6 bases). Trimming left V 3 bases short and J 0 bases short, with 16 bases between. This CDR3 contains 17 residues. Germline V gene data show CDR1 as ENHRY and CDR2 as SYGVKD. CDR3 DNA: TGTGCCATCAGTGACGGCAGGGGACGATCTAGCACAGATACGCAGTATTTT. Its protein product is CAISDGRGRSSTDTQYF.

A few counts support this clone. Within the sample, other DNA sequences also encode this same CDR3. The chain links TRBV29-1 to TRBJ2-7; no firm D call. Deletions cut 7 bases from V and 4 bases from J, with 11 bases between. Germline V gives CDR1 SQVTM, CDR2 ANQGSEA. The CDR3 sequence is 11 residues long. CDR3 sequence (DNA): TGCAGCGCCTTTTTCGGTTACGAGCAGTACTTC. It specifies CSAFFGYEQYF.

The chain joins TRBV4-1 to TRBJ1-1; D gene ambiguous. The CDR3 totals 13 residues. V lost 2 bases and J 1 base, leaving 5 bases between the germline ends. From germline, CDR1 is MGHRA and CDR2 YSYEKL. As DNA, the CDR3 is TGCGCCAGCAGCCAACATAGGAACACTGAAGCTTTCTTT. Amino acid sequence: CASSQHRNTEAFF.

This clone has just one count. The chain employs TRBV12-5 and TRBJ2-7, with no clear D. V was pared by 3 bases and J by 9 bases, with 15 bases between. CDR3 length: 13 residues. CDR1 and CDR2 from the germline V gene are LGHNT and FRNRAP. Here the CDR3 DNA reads TGTGCTAGTGGTTTAAGTTTTCGTTTCGGGCAGTACTTC. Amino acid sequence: CASGLSFRFGQYF.

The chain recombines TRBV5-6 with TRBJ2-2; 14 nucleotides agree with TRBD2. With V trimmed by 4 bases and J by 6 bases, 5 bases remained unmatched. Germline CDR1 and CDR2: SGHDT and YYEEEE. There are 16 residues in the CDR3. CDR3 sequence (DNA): TGTGCCAGCAGCAAGGGACTAGCGGGAGACCCCGGGGAGCTGTTTTTT. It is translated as CASSKGLAGDPGELFF.

Here the CDR3 reads CASSVGQGFDEQYF. The CDR3 DNA reads as TGTGCCAGCAGCGTAGGACAGGGATTCGACGAGCAGTACTTC. J is TRBJ2-7 and V is TRBV9; TRBD1 agrees at 7 bases. Per germline, CDR1 SGDLS and CDR2 YYNGEE. With V trimmed by 0 bases and J by 5 bases, 5 bases remained unmatched. This CDR3 spans 14 amino acids.

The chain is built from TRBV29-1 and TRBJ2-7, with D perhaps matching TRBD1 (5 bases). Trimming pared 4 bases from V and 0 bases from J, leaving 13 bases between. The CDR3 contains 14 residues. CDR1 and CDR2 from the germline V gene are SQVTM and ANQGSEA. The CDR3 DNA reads TGCAGCGTTGTTCGCAGGGTCGACTCCTACGAGCAGTACTTC. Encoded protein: CSVVRRVDSYEQYF.

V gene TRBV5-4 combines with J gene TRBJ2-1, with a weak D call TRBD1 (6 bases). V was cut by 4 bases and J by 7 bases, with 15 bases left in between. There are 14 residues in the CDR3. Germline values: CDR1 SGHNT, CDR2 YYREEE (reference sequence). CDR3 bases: TGTGCCAGCAGCGAGACAGGCTTGGGGAATGAGCAGTTCTTC. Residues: CASSETGLGNEQFF.

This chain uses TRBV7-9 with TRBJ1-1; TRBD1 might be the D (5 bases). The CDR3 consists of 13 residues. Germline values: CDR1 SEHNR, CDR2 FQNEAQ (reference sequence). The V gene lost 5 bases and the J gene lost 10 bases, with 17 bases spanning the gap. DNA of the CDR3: TGTGCCAGCAGCCGCGGGGGGGATCGGGTAGCTTTCTTT. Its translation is CASSRGGDRVAFF. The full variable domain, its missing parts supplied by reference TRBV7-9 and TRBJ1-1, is DTGVSQNPRHKITKRGQNVTFRCDPISEHNRLYWYRQTLGQGPEFLTYFQNEAQLEKSRLLSDRFSAERPKGSFSTLEIQRTEQGDSAMYLCASSRGGDRVAFFGQGTRLTVV.